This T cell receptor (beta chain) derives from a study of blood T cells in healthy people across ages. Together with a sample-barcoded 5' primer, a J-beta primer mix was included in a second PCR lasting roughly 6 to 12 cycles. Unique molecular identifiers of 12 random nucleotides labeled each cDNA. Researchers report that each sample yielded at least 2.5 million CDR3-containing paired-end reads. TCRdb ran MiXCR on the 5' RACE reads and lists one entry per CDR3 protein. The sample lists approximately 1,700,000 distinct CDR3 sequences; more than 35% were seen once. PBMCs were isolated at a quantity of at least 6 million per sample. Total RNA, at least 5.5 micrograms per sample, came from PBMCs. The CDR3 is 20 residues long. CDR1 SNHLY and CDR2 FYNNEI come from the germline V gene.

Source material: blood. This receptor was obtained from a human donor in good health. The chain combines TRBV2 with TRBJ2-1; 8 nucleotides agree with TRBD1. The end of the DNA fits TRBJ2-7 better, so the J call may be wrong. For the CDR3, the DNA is TGTGCCAGCATTGGGCCAGAGGCCGTATATACTGGGACAGGACACAATGAGCAGTACTTC. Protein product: CASIGPEAVYTGTGHNEQYF.